This T cell receptor (beta chain) was identified in a study of blood T cell repertoires in COVID-19. Study summary: Sources were T cells, B-cell-depleted T cells, or PBMCs; the material itself was cDNA or gDNA.

Assay used: immunoSEQ multiplex PCR; TCRdb lists only in-frame clones, some missing. The table has 150,000 or so clones, over 75% seen once. Trimming took off 8 bases at V and 5 bases at J, with 5 bases between the two ends. This CDR3 spans 10 amino acids. CDR1 MRHNA and CDR2 SNTAGT come from the germline V gene. The sequencing sample was made of PBMCs or T cells enriched from blood (not recorded which). This clonotype was obtained from a man aged 35-49 years who had recovered from COVID-19. The rearrangement joins TRBV6-4 to TRBJ2-3; D not certain. Written as DNA, the CDR3 is TGTGCCAGCCTTCTAGATACGCAGTATTTT. It is translated as CASLLDTQYF.